Below, 15 T cell receptor beta chains from the same sample are listed, as sequenced in a study of Ad26.COV2.S vaccination and SARS-CoV-2 variants (dated by TCRdb to about 2021). The receptor library was made with the immunoSEQ multiplex PCR assay. The table comes from immuneACCESS by way of TCRdb, which keeps in-frame sequences with V and J called. Part of the clones is missing from these tables; in studies checked, under half for an unresolved V gene and the rest for unknown reasons. The table for this sample lists 150,000 to 200,000 clones; approximately 88% of them were counted only once. Around 6.1% of the sample belongs to the ten largest clones. In light of the paper, this sample's time point label describes: individuals recovered from natural SARS-CoV-2 infection. The sample consisted of peripheral blood, taken after recovery from COVID-19. Receptors were obtained from a human donor who had recovered from COVID-19.

The chain combines TRBV4-2 with TRBJ1-1, with D perhaps matching TRBD1 (5 bases). This CDR3 is 11 amino acids long. Germline CDR1 is LGHNA and CDR2 is YNFKEQ. V was trimmed by 6 bases and J by 5 bases, leaving 7 bases between them. CDR3 nucleotide sequence: TGTGCCAGCAGTCGGGGGACTGAAGCTTTCTTT. Its protein is CASSRGTEAFF.

This clone was picked up one time. J is TRBJ2-1 and V is TRBV1; whether TRBD2, the table's D call, matches the DNA was not checked. TRBV1 is annotated as a pseudogene. The CDR3 runs to 16 residues. CDR3 loop: CTSSQGRVRSYNEQFF. The DNA of the CDR3 is TGCACCAGCAGCCAAGGGCGGGTCCGCTCCTACAATGAGCAGTTCTTC.

The rearrangement uses TRBV5-1 and TRBJ2-5; 9 bases agree with TRBD1. Germline V gives CDR1 SGHRS, CDR2 YFSETQ. Trimming removed 2 bases from V and 4 bases from J; junction bases left unmatched: 6. The CDR3 length is 15 residues. The CDR3 region is CASSLGQGRGETQYF. Written as DNA, the CDR3 is TGCGCCAGCAGCTTAGGACAGGGGAGAGGAGAGACCCAGTACTTC.

The rearrangement uses TRBV12-3 or TRBV12-4 and TRBJ2-1; D remains ambiguous. The CDR3 is 12 amino acids. V lost 5 bases and J lost 6, with 8 bases in between. The DNA for the CDR3 is TGTGCCAGCAGTAGACTCGTCAATGAGCAGTTCTTC. As protein: CASSRLVNEQFF.

J is TRBJ2-3 and V is TRBV7-3; the match to TRBD2 covers 7 bases. Trimming took 5 bases from V and 0 from J; bases not matched to a gene: 5. There are 15 residues in the CDR3. Germline V gene lookup returns CDR1 SGHTA and CDR2 FQGTGA. CDR3: CASSQTSSSTDTQYF. The CDR3, as DNA: TGTGCCAGCAGCCAGACTAGCTCTAGCACAGATACGCAGTATTTT.

This rearrangement joins TRBV6-5 to TRBJ2-1; 10 nucleotides agree with TRBD2. The CDR3 consists of 16 residues. CDR1 is MNHEY and CDR2 is SVGAGI in the germline V gene. Losses at the gene ends were 1 base for V and 7 bases for J; bases not matched to a gene: 7. The CDR3 DNA reads TGTGCCAGCAGTTACTTCCTGGGTAGCGGGAGGAATGAGCAGTTCTTC. Encoded protein: CASSYFLGSGRNEQFF.

V is TRBV7-9 and J is TRBJ2-7, with no clear D. In germline, CDR1 is SEHNR, CDR2 FQNEAQ (reference sequence). CDR3 length: 12 amino acids. Trimming left V 5 bases short and J 6 bases short, with 11 bases between. The CDR3 DNA reads TGTGCCAGCAGCCTACCGGGCGGCGAGCAGTACTTC. Its protein is CASSLPGGEQYF.

The rearrangement uses TRBV5-1 and TRBJ2-7, with 8 bases aligning to TRBD1. There are 13 residues in the CDR3. V lost 9 bases, J lost 0 bases, and 5 bases stayed unmatched. Germline lookup yields CDR1 SGHRS and CDR2 YFSETQ. The CDR3 DNA is TGCGCCATTACGGACAGGGTCTCCTACGAGCAGTACTTC. Translated, it gives CAITDRVSYEQYF.

The V call is TRBV12-3 or TRBV12-4, the J call TRBJ2-7; 13 bases agree with TRBD2. This CDR3 spans 13 amino acids. Trimming cost V 11 bases and J 2 bases; bases outside gene matches: 3. The CDR3 loop reads CASGLAGPYEQYF. The CDR3 region has the DNA TGTGCCTCGGGACTAGCGGGACCCTACGAGCAGTACTTC.

V usage is TRBV2 and J usage is TRBJ1-6; perhaps TRBD1 as D (5 bases). This CDR3 spans 13 amino acids. V was clipped by 7 bases and J by 5 bases, with 9 bases between them. CDR1 is SNHLY and CDR2 is FYNNEI in the germline V gene. The CDR3 bases are TGTGCCAGCACACAGGAGAATAATTCACCCCTCCACTTT. Encoded protein: CASTQENNSPLHF.

V gene TRBV4-1 combines with J gene TRBJ2-7, with 9 bases that match TRBD2. J was trimmed by 4 bases and V by 2 bases; bases with no gene match: 9. CDR3 length: 16 amino acids. Looked up from germline, CDR1 is MGHRA and CDR2 is YSYEKL. The CDR3 is CASSQRPWREGYEQYF. CDR3 coding DNA: TGCGCCAGCAGCCAACGCCCCTGGCGGGAGGGGTACGAGCAGTACTTC.

This chain connects TRBV7-3 to TRBJ2-3; the D gene is possibly TRBD1 (6 bases). The CDR3 runs to 15 residues. V was shortened by 6 bases and J by 3 bases, with 16 bases between the two germline ends. Germline CDR1 reads SGHTA; CDR2 reads FQGTGA. CDR3: CASSQTRGTTDTQYF. For the CDR3, the DNA is TGTGCCAGCAGTCAAACTAGGGGGACGACAGATACGCAGTATTTT. The variable domain in full, with the rest retrieved from reference TRBV7-3 and TRBJ2-3, is GAGVSQTPSNKVTEKGKYVELRCDPISGHTALYWYRQSLGQGPEFLIYFQGTGAADDSGLPNDRFFAVRPEGSVSTLKIQRTERGDSAVYLCASSQTRGTTDTQYFGPGTRLTVL.

With regard to this clone: Other DNA sequences from this sample encode an identical CDR3 as well. The V and J genes are TRBV10-3 and TRBJ1-2; weak D call: TRBD1 (5 bases). CDR1 ENHRY and CDR2 SYGVKD come from the germline V gene. V gave up 2 bases and J gave up 2 bases, with 6 bases separating them. The CDR3 totals 13 residues. CDR3 sequence: CAISEDRNYGYTF. The CDR3 nucleotides read TGTGCCATCAGTGAGGACAGAAACTATGGCTACACCTTC.

This clone appeared a single time. J is TRBJ1-2 and V is TRBV5-1; a weak D match, TRBD1 (5 bases). The CDR3 is made up of 13 amino acids. Germline V lookup: CDR1 SGHRS, CDR2 YFSETQ. V gave up 0 bases and J gave up 4 bases, with 7 bases separating them. CDR3 coding DNA: TGCGCCAGCAGCTTGGGGGGGTTCTATGGCTACACCTTC. The encoded protein is CASSLGGFYGYTF.

The chain combines TRBV19 with TRBJ2-7, with 8 positions matching TRBD2. V lost 5 bases, J lost 5 bases, and 5 bases stayed unmatched. This CDR3 has 13 residues. Looked up from germline, CDR1 is LNHDA and CDR2 is SQIVND (reference sequence). The CDR3 nucleotides are TGTGCCAGTAGTTCCCGGGAGGGAGACGAGCAGTACTTC. It specifies CASSSREGDEQYF.